The 19 T cell receptor beta chains in this list originate from one sample, sequenced in a study of T cells in Graves' hyperthyroidism and ophthalmopathy. The CDR3 regions of TCR beta were amplified from RNA transcripts. In the first-round RT-PCR of the TCR CDR3, the HTBI primer set was used. TCRdb called the multiplex PCR reads again in MiXCR, with one record for every CDR3 protein. The repertoire holds about 640,000 distinct CDR3 sequences, with about a fifth as singletons. Source material: blood. These TCRs come from a man under 40 with Graves' ophthalmopathy.

This clonotype occurred many times. This chain connects TRBV30 to TRBJ2-7; D remains unclear. Germline CDR1 and CDR2: GTSNPN and SVGIG (reference sequence). The CDR3 loop spans 12 amino acids. The V gene lost 1 base and the J gene lost 5 bases, with 9 bases spanning the gap. This CDR3 is CAWSGGVDEQYF. For the CDR3, the DNA is TGTGCCTGGAGTGGTGGGGTAGACGAGCAGTACTTC.

This clonotype was seen at least ten times. The chain links TRBV11-2 to TRBJ2-1; the match to TRBD2 covers 14 bases. There are 19 residues in the CDR3. V was pared by 6 bases and J by 0 bases, with 10 bases of the junction left unmatched. The germline V gene encodes CDR1 SGHAT and CDR2 FQNNGV. The CDR3 region has the DNA TGTGCCAGCAGTTACGCCGGGACTAGCGGGAGTAGCTCCTACAATGAGCAGTTCTTC. It specifies CASSYAGTSGSSSYNEQFF.

V gene TRBV5-5 combines with J gene TRBJ2-3, with TRBD2 matching over 9 bases. The CDR3 covers 15 residues. V lost 2 bases to trimming and J lost 4 bases; unmatched junction nucleotides: 5. Germline V gene sequence: CDR1 SGHKS, CDR2 YYEKEE (reference sequence). CDR3 in DNA: TGTGCCAGCAGCTTTCTCACTAGCGGGTCAGATACGCAGTATTTT. The encoded protein is CASSFLTSGSDTQYF.

The J gene is TRBJ2-5, the V gene TRBV12-3 or TRBV12-4; TRBD1 matches at 9 bases. Trimming cost V 0 bases and J 5 bases; bases outside gene matches: 13. The CDR3 contains 18 residues. The CDR3 is CASSLAVLPRDRVETQYF. The CDR3 DNA reads as TGTGCCAGCAGTTTAGCGGTCCTCCCCCGGGACAGGGTGGAGACCCAGTACTTC.

This clonotype was recorded at least ten times. The rearrangement uses TRBV11-2 and TRBJ2-5; D call uncertain. Trimming cost V 4 bases and J 5 bases, with 5 bases left between them. CDR1 SGHAT and CDR2 FQNNGV come from the germline V gene. This CDR3 comprises 11 residues. CDR3 in DNA: TGTGCCAGCAGCTGGGCCGAGACCCAGTACTTC. Its protein product is CASSWAETQYF.

This rearrangement joins TRBV27 to TRBJ2-4, with TRBD1 identical over 10 bases. The V and J ends lost 4 bases and 4 bases, in that order; junction bases with no gene match: 10. The CDR3 is made up of 17 amino acids. The V gene's germline CDR1 is MNHEY and CDR2 SMNVEV (reference sequence). CDR3 protein: CASSSRHSDRGKNIQYF. The CDR3, as DNA: TGTGCCAGCAGTTCCAGACACTCGGACAGGGGGAAAAACATTCAGTACTTC.

In its sample, this clonotype was seen many times. This chain connects TRBV7-9 to TRBJ2-3; 9 bases are shared with TRBD2. CDR3 length: 16 amino acids. V lost 4 bases to trimming and J lost 2 bases; unmatched junction nucleotides: 7. Germline CDR1 and CDR2: SEHNR and FQNEAQ (reference sequence). The CDR3 DNA sequence: TGTGCCAGCAGCTCCGGACTAGCGTTTGCCACAGATACGCAGTATTTT. This codes for CASSSGLAFATDTQYF.

Only a few counts were recorded for this clonotype. This sequence joins TRBV7-9 and TRBJ2-3; TRBD2 matches 7 bases. Germline CDR1 is SEHNR and CDR2 is FQNEAQ (reference sequence). This CDR3 spans 14 amino acids. V lost 8 bases to trimming and J lost 0 bases; unmatched junction nucleotides: 5. In DNA form, the CDR3 reads TGTGCCAGCTACACAGCGGGAAGCACAGATACGCAGTATTTT. This sequence encodes CASYTAGSTDTQYF.

This clonotype was seen a handful of times. The rearrangement uses TRBV29-1 and TRBJ2-1; D might be TRBD2 (6 bases). CDR3 size: 12 residues. Germline CDR1 reads SQVTM; CDR2 reads ANQGSEA. Trimming removed 6 bases from V and 8 bases from J, with 14 bases in between. The CDR3 bases are TGCAGCGTAAGGACTAACTTCTATGAGCAGTTCTTC. This translates into CSVRTNFYEQFF.

This clonotype was recorded a few times. V gene TRBV13 combines with J gene TRBJ2-7, with 11 bases lining up with TRBD2. Per the germline V gene, CDR1 is PRHDT and CDR2 is FYEKMQ (reference sequence). CDR3 length: 15 amino acids. The junction had 4 bases not matched to a gene; V was cut back by 0 bases and J by 6 bases. The DNA for the CDR3 is TGTGCCAGCAGCTTAGGGCTAGCGGGAGGTCTCGAGCAGTACTTC. The encoded protein is CASSLGLAGGLEQYF.

Details on this clonotype: A read error may explain this, as a much larger clone is one base away. The chain links TRBV24-1 to TRBJ2-5; no firm D call. Germline V CDR1 and CDR2: KGHDR, SFDVKD. The CDR3 covers 15 residues. The CDR3: CATSDPPAYQEAQYF. The DNA for the CDR3 is TGTGCCACCAGTGACCCTCCGGCGTACCAAGAGGCCCAGTACTTC.

This clonotype came up many times. V and J are TRBV12-3 or TRBV12-4 and TRBJ2-3; the match to TRBD2 covers 13 bases. The CDR3 sequence is 16 residues long. V shed 4 bases and J 2 bases; nucleotides not matched to a gene: 3. As DNA, the CDR3 is TGTGCCAGCAGTTACGGGACTAGCGGGAACACAGATACGCAGTATTTT. Its protein is CASSYGTSGNTDTQYF.

This rearrangement joins TRBV4-2 to TRBJ2-1; tentatively, D is TRBD2 (5 bases). Deletions cut 3 bases from V and 6 bases from J, with 21 bases between. CDR3 length equals 17 residues. The germline V gene encodes CDR1 LGHNA and CDR2 YNFKEQ. CDR3 residues: CASSHLQKWELGNEQFF. CDR3 DNA sequence: TGTGCCAGCAGCCACCTCCAGAAGTGGGAGTTGGGCAATGAGCAGTTCTTC.

The chain combines TRBV2 with TRBJ2-2, with TRBD2 identical over 9 bases. The CDR3 is made up of 15 amino acids. Germline lookup yields CDR1 SNHLY and CDR2 FYNNEI. V lost 4 bases to trimming and J lost 5 bases; unmatched junction nucleotides: 5. CDR3 region: CASSVLAGETGELFF. DNA of the CDR3: TGTGCCAGCAGTGTCTTAGCGGGAGAGACCGGGGAGCTGTTTTTT.

The chain joins TRBV7-2 to TRBJ1-3; 7 bases align to TRBD1. CDR3 length equals 16 residues. Germline V gives CDR1 SGHTA, CDR2 FQGNSA. V was pared by 1 base and J by 2 bases, with 5 bases of the junction left unmatched. In nucleotides, the CDR3 is TGTGCCAGCAGCTTAGTGGGACAGATAACTGGAAACACCATATATTTT. Protein: CASSLVGQITGNTIYF.

Ten or more counts support this clonotype. The chain uses TRBV27 and TRBJ2-7; 12 bases line up with TRBD1. The trim removed 8 bases at V and 4 bases at J, leaving 12 bases unmatched. The CDR3 is 16 residues long. Germline assignment: CDR1 MNHEY and CDR2 SMNVEV (reference sequence). This CDR3 reads CASRDPGTGGGYEQYF. The CDR3 bases are TGTGCCAGCCGGGATCCCGGGACAGGGGGCGGGTACGAGCAGTACTTC.

This chain uses TRBV28 with TRBJ1-5; D remains ambiguous. The CDR3 is 14 amino acids. Germline CDR1 reads MDHEN; CDR2 reads SYDVKM. The ends were cut back, 5 bases at V and 11 bases at J, with 19 bases in the middle. CDR3 amino acids: CASSPLGTYGAQHF. The CDR3 nucleotides are TGTGCCAGCAGTCCGCTTGGAACCTATGGGGCCCAGCATTTT.

Only one count was recorded for this clonotype. The chain employs TRBV6-1 and TRBJ2-7; D is unclear. CDR3 size: 12 residues. The germline gives CDR1 MNHNS, CDR2 SASEGT. V was clipped by 7 bases and J by 2 bases, with 9 bases between them. The CDR3 coding sequence is TGTGCCAGCAACCCCGACCCCTACGAGCAGTACTTC. Protein: CASNPDPYEQYF.

This chain uses TRBV6-1 with TRBJ1-1; the D is unclear. The germline V gene has CDR1 MNHNS and CDR2 SASEGT. Trimming removed 4 bases at V and 5 bases at J, with 11 bases between. CDR3 length: 13 amino acids. This chain's CDR3 is CASSAREKTEAFF. In DNA, the CDR3 is TGTGCCAGCAGTGCTCGGGAGAAGACTGAAGCTTTCTTT.